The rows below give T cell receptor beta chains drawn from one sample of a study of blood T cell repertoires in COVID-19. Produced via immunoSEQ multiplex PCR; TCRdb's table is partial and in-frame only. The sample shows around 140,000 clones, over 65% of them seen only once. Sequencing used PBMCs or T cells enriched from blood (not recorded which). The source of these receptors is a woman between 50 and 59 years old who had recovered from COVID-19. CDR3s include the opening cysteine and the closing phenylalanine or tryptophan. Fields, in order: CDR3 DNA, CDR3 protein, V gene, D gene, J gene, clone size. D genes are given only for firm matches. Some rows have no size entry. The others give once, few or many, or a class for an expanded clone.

CDR3 DNA: TGTGCCAGCAGCAACGGGGAGCGGAATTCACCCCTCCACTTT; CDR3 protein: CASSNGERNSPLHF; V gene: TRBV5-4; D gene: -; J gene: TRBJ1-6; clone size: medium-sized
CDR3 DNA: TGTGCCATCAGTGAGGGGACAGGGGGCGCGGGGCCCCAGCATTTT; CDR3 protein: CAISEGTGGAGPQHF; V gene: TRBV10-3; D gene: TRBD1; J gene: TRBJ1-5; clone size: once
CDR3 DNA: TGTGCCAGCAGTTTATACCCGAGGGGGACAGATACGCAGTATTTT; CDR3 protein: CASSLYPRGTDTQYF; V gene: TRBV27; D gene: -; J gene: TRBJ2-3; clone size: few
CDR3 DNA: TGTGCCAGTAGGGCACAGGGCTACGAGCAGTACTTC; CDR3 protein: CASRAQGYEQYF; V gene: TRBV19; D gene: -; J gene: TRBJ2-7; clone size: -
CDR3 DNA: TGCGCCAGCAGCTTGGTCATCGGGGGTGGCTACACCTTC; CDR3 protein: CASSLVIGGGYTF; V gene: TRBV5-1; D gene: -; J gene: TRBJ1-2; clone size: -
CDR3 DNA: TGTGCCAGCTCGCGCGGGACGCTTAACCATAGCAATCAGCCCCAGCATTTT; CDR3 protein: CASSRGTLNHSNQPQHF; V gene: TRBV18; D gene: -; J gene: TRBJ1-5; clone size: -
CDR3 DNA: TGTGCCAGCAGCTCCCTACACGGGGAGCGGGGTTTCAACAATGAGCAGTTCTTC; CDR3 protein: CASSSLHGERGFNNEQFF; V gene: TRBV7-9; D gene: TRBD2; J gene: TRBJ2-1; clone size: many
CDR3 DNA: TGTGCCAGCAGTCTAAAGGCAGGGGTTGAAACTGAAGCTTTCTTT; CDR3 protein: CASSLKAGVETEAFF; V gene: TRBV7-9; D gene: -; J gene: TRBJ1-1; clone size: few
CDR3 DNA: TGTGCCAGCAGCCCTGGCGGGATTGAGAATTCACCCCTCCACTTT; CDR3 protein: CASSPGGIENSPLHF; V gene: TRBV3-1/TRBV3-2; D gene: -; J gene: TRBJ1-6; clone size: -
CDR3 DNA: TGTGCCAGCAGAAGGACAATCAACACTGAAGCTTTCTTT; CDR3 protein: CASRRTINTEAFF; V gene: TRBV6-5; D gene: -; J gene: TRBJ1-1; clone size: few
CDR3 DNA: TGTGCCAGCAGCTTAGGAGGGTGGGCACAATCCTATGGCTACACCTTC; CDR3 protein: CASSLGGWAQSYGYTF; V gene: TRBV7-9; D gene: -; J gene: TRBJ1-2; clone size: -
CDR3 DNA: TGTGCCACCAGTGAACACACAGGGCTCCCCTCCTACAATGAGCAGTTCTTC; CDR3 protein: CATSEHTGLPSYNEQFF; V gene: TRBV24-1; D gene: -; J gene: TRBJ2-1; clone size: -
CDR3 DNA: TGTGCCTTTTCCCGGGACAGGGGGCATCATGGCTACACCTTC; CDR3 protein: CAFSRDRGHHGYTF; V gene: TRBV10-3; D gene: TRBD1; J gene: TRBJ1-2; clone size: -
CDR3 DNA: TGCGCCAGCAGCCCTCAGGGGTCTCTTAACAATGAGCAGTTCTTC; CDR3 protein: CASSPQGSLNNEQFF; V gene: TRBV5-1; D gene: -; J gene: TRBJ2-1; clone size: few
CDR3 DNA: TGTGCCTGGAGCGGAATCCTAGCGGGGGGTACCGTACTCACGACTACAGATACGCAGTATTTT; CDR3 protein: CAWSGILAGGTVLTTTDTQYF; V gene: TRBV30; D gene: TRBD2; J gene: TRBJ2-3; clone size: -
CDR3 DNA: TGTGCCAGCAGCCAAGAATCCAGCGGGGGCCTCTCTGGGGCCAACGTCCTGACTTTC; CDR3 protein: CASSQESSGGLSGANVLTF; V gene: TRBV3-1/TRBV3-2; D gene: TRBD2; J gene: TRBJ2-6; clone size: -
CDR3 DNA: TGTGCCTGGAGCCATTCATCCCAAGCGACCCAGTACTTC; CDR3 protein: CAWSHSSQATQYF; V gene: TRBV30; D gene: -; J gene: TRBJ2-5; clone size: -
CDR3 DNA: TGTGCCAGCAGCTACCAGGACAGCTCCTACGAGCAGTACTTC; CDR3 protein: CASSYQDSSYEQYF; V gene: TRBV5-4; D gene: -; J gene: TRBJ2-7; clone size: -
CDR3 DNA: TGTGCCAGCAGCCCCACTAGCGGGGGGGCCTCAGAGACCCAGTACTTC; CDR3 protein: CASSPTSGGASETQYF; V gene: TRBV7-9; D gene: TRBD2; J gene: TRBJ2-5; clone size: -
CDR3 DNA: TGCGCCAGCAGCCCCGGGACAGGGGGAGGGCAGCGGGGCTACACCTTC; CDR3 protein: CASSPGTGGGQRGYTF; V gene: TRBV5-1; D gene: TRBD1; J gene: TRBJ1-2; clone size: -
CDR3 DNA: TGCAGCGTCCGCAATGCGGTCGGGACATCAGCTTTCTTT; CDR3 protein: CSVRNAVGTSAFF; V gene: TRBV29-1; D gene: -; J gene: TRBJ1-1; clone size: -
CDR3 DNA: TGTGCCATCAGTGAGTCGGGACAGGGTGGCTATGGCTACACCTTC; CDR3 protein: CAISESGQGGYGYTF; V gene: TRBV10-3; D gene: TRBD1; J gene: TRBJ1-2; clone size: -
CDR3 DNA: TGTGCCAGCAGTCAGGTTAATCAGCCCCAGCATTTT; CDR3 protein: CASSQVNQPQHF; V gene: TRBV3-1/TRBV3-2; D gene: -; J gene: TRBJ1-5; clone size: -
CDR3 DNA: TGTGCCAGCAGCTTAGCGACAGGGAGTTTATATGGCTACACCTTC; CDR3 protein: CASSLATGSLYGYTF; V gene: TRBV7-6; D gene: TRBD1; J gene: TRBJ1-2; clone size: -
CDR3 DNA: TGTGCCAGCAGCCAGGGGGGGTTAGGGGTTGGAGAAGCTTTCTTT; CDR3 protein: CASSQGGLGVGEAFF; V gene: TRBV3-1/TRBV3-2; D gene: -; J gene: TRBJ1-1; clone size: -
CDR3 DNA: TGTGCCAGCAGAAGGGGACAGCCCGATGGGCCCCAGCATTTT; CDR3 protein: CASRRGQPDGPQHF; V gene: TRBV2; D gene: TRBD1; J gene: TRBJ1-5; clone size: -
CDR3 DNA: TGTGCCAGCAGCTCTTTAGCGGGAGGGACCCAGTACTTC; CDR3 protein: CASSSLAGGTQYF; V gene: TRBV7-7; D gene: TRBD2; J gene: TRBJ2-5; clone size: -
CDR3 DNA: TGTGCCAGCAGTGAAATAGCGATATCTGGAAACACCATATATTTT; CDR3 protein: CASSEIAISGNTIYF; V gene: TRBV2; D gene: -; J gene: TRBJ1-3; clone size: -
CDR3 DNA: TGTGCCATCAGTGAGTCGATGGGCGGGGCAACTAATGAAAAACTGTTTTTT; CDR3 protein: CAISESMGGATNEKLFF; V gene: TRBV10-3; D gene: -; J gene: TRBJ1-4; clone size: -
CDR3 DNA: TGTGCCAGCAGCTTATACGGGGAAAACACCGGGGAGCTGTTTTTT; CDR3 protein: CASSLYGENTGELFF; V gene: TRBV3-1/TRBV3-2; D gene: -; J gene: TRBJ2-2; clone size: -
CDR3 DNA: TGTGCCAGCAGTTGGGGACAGGTCTACGAGCAGTACTTC; CDR3 protein: CASSWGQVYEQYF; V gene: TRBV27; D gene: TRBD1; J gene: TRBJ2-7; clone size: -
CDR3 DNA: TGTGCCACCAGCAGAGTAGGGGAAGCAGGTTCACCCCTCCACTTT; CDR3 protein: CATSRVGEAGSPLHF; V gene: TRBV15; D gene: -; J gene: TRBJ1-6; clone size: -
CDR3 DNA: TGCGCCAGGACCAGGAGGGGAAACACCATATATTTT; CDR3 protein: CARTRRGNTIYF; V gene: TRBV10-1; D gene: -; J gene: TRBJ1-3; clone size: -
CDR3 DNA: TGTGCCATCAGTGGGGCAGGGCAGGGATACACTGAAGCTTTCTTT; CDR3 protein: CAISGAGQGYTEAFF; V gene: TRBV10-3; D gene: -; J gene: TRBJ1-1; clone size: -
CDR3 DNA: TGTGCCAGCAGTTCCAACAGGAGACCTAGCACAGATACGCAGTATTTT; CDR3 protein: CASSSNRRPSTDTQYF; V gene: TRBV2; D gene: -; J gene: TRBJ2-3; clone size: -
CDR3 DNA: TGTGCCAGCAGCTTAGCGGGCAGGGGGTCAGGAGAAAACATTCAGTACTTC; CDR3 protein: CASSLAGRGSGENIQYF; V gene: TRBV7-2; D gene: TRBD1; J gene: TRBJ2-4; clone size: -
CDR3 DNA: TGTGCCAGTAGTATAGTCACAGGGAGCGTCAATGAGCAGTTCTTC; CDR3 protein: CASSIVTGSVNEQFF; V gene: TRBV19; D gene: -; J gene: TRBJ2-1; clone size: -
CDR3 DNA: TGTGCCAGCAGCCAAGATCGGTATACCCTCCACTTT; CDR3 protein: CASSQDRYTLHF; V gene: TRBV3-1/TRBV3-2; D gene: -; J gene: TRBJ1-6; clone size: -
CDR3 DNA: TGTGCCAGCAGCTTAGCGTGGGGGCGCGAGGATGGCTACACCTTC; CDR3 protein: CASSLAWGREDGYTF; V gene: TRBV7-9; D gene: -; J gene: TRBJ1-2; clone size: -
CDR3 DNA: TGTGCCAGCAGTTCCCGGGGTGAGCAGTTCTTC; CDR3 protein: CASSSRGEQFF; V gene: TRBV12-3/TRBV12-4; D gene: -; J gene: TRBJ2-1; clone size: -
CDR3 DNA: TGTGCCAGCACTATGACAGGGTACGAGCAGTACTTC; CDR3 protein: CASTMTGYEQYF; V gene: TRBV6-5; D gene: TRBD1; J gene: TRBJ2-7; clone size: -
CDR3 DNA: TGTGCCAGCAGCCAAAACTCCGACAATGAGCAGTTCTTC; CDR3 protein: CASSQNSDNEQFF; V gene: TRBV6-6; D gene: -; J gene: TRBJ2-1; clone size: -
CDR3 DNA: TGTGCCAGCTCACCAGGTAGCGGGGAGACCCAGTACTTC; CDR3 protein: CASSPGSGETQYF; V gene: TRBV18; D gene: TRBD2; J gene: TRBJ2-5; clone size: once
CDR3 DNA: TGTGCCAGCAGCTTGATCGGACAGGGGGTCTATGGCTACACCTTC; CDR3 protein: CASSLIGQGVYGYTF; V gene: TRBV5-4; D gene: TRBD1; J gene: TRBJ1-2; clone size: -
CDR3 DNA: TGTGCCAGCAGAGGACTAGCGGCCACCGGGGAGCTGTTTTTT; CDR3 protein: CASRGLAATGELFF; V gene: TRBV9; D gene: TRBD2; J gene: TRBJ2-2; clone size: -
CDR3 DNA: TGTGCCAGCTCGGGACAAGCGAACACTGAAGCTTTCTTT; CDR3 protein: CASSGQANTEAFF; V gene: TRBV9; D gene: -; J gene: TRBJ1-1; clone size: -
CDR3 DNA: TGTGCCAGCAGTTTTCGAGGATCTCACGAAAAACTGTTTTTT; CDR3 protein: CASSFRGSHEKLFF; V gene: TRBV27; D gene: -; J gene: TRBJ1-4; clone size: -
CDR3 DNA: TGCAGTGCTAGTCCCGGGACAGGGGGTGGAGAAAAACTGTTTTTT; CDR3 protein: CSASPGTGGGEKLFF; V gene: TRBV20-1; D gene: TRBD1; J gene: TRBJ1-4; clone size: -
CDR3 DNA: TGTGCCAGCACCGAAGGAGAGGGCGGCTATGGCTACACCTTC; CDR3 protein: CASTEGEGGYGYTF; V gene: TRBV6-5; D gene: -; J gene: TRBJ1-2; clone size: few
CDR3 DNA: TGTGCCAGCAGCGACGTAGGAGACACTGAAGCTTTCTTT; CDR3 protein: CASSDVGDTEAFF; V gene: TRBV3-1/TRBV3-2; D gene: -; J gene: TRBJ1-1; clone size: -
CDR3 DNA: TGTGCCAGCAGACCGGACAGGGGGCTGACTGAAGCTTTCTTT; CDR3 protein: CASRPDRGLTEAFF; V gene: TRBV7-8; D gene: TRBD1; J gene: TRBJ1-1; clone size: -
CDR3 DNA: TGCGCCAGCAGCCCTGGTGGGGAGCATGGCTACACCTTC; CDR3 protein: CASSPGGEHGYTF; V gene: TRBV5-1; D gene: -; J gene: TRBJ1-2; clone size: -
CDR3 DNA: TGTGCCAGTAGTATCATCGGGGAGGTTGCTAACTATGGCTACACCTTC; CDR3 protein: CASSIIGEVANYGYTF; V gene: TRBV19; D gene: -; J gene: TRBJ1-2; clone size: -
CDR3 DNA: TGTGCCAGCAGCTTCGGACAGGGGACCTATGGCTACACCTTC; CDR3 protein: CASSFGQGTYGYTF; V gene: TRBV11-2; D gene: TRBD1; J gene: TRBJ1-2; clone size: -
CDR3 DNA: TGTGCCAGCAGCCTCGGGACAAAATGGATGAACACTGAAGCTTTCTTT; CDR3 protein: CASSLGTKWMNTEAFF; V gene: TRBV14; D gene: -; J gene: TRBJ1-1; clone size: -